The present entry profiles one T cell receptor beta chain with its context. Produced via immunoSEQ multiplex PCR; TCRdb's table is partial and in-frame only. The profile shows approximately 14,000 clones, less than 70% of them singletons. The sample belongs to a study of chemoradiotherapy in HPV16-positive cancers. This material was acquired from a patient who underwent chemoradiotherapy. This clonotype was sampled from a human donor with HPV-associated anogenital cancer.

The CDR3 protein is CASSLGAGNTEAFF. The CDR3, as DNA: TGTGCCAGCAGCTTAGGGGCAGGGAACACTGAAGCTTTCTTT. The chain employs TRBV7-9 and TRBJ1-1; D uncertain. This CDR3 spans 14 amino acids. V lost 1 base to trimming and J lost 1 base, with 7 bases between them. Looked up from germline, CDR1 is SEHNR and CDR2 is FQNEAQ (reference sequence).